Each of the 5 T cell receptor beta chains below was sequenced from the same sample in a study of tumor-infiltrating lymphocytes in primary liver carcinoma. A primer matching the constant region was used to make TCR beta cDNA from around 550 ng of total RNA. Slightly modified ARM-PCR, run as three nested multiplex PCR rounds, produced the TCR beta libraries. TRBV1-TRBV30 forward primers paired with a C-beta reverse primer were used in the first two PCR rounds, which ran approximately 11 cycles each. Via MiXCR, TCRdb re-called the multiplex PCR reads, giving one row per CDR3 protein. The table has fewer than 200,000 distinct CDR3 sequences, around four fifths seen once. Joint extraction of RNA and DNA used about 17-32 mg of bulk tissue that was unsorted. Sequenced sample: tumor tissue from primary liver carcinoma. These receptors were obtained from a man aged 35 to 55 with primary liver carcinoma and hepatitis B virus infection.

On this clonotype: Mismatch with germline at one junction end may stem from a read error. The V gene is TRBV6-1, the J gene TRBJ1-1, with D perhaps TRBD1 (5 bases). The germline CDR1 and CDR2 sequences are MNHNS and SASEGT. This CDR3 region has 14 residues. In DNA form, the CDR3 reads TGTGCCAGCAGTGAAGCCACGAGGGGCACTGAATCTTTCTTT. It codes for CASSEATRGTESFF.

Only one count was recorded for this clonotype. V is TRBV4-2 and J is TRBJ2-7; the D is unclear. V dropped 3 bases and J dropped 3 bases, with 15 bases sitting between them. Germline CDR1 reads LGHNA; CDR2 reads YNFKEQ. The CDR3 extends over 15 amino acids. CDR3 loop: CASSHAPVPNYEQYF. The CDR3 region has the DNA TGTGCCAGCAGCCATGCCCCGGTACCAAACTACGAGCAGTACTTC.

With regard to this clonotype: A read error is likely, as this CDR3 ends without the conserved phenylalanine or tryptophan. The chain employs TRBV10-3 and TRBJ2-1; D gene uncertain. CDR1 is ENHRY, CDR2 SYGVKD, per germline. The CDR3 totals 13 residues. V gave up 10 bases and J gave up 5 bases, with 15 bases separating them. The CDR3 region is CANRAIPDNEQFL. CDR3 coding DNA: TGTGCCAACCGGGCGATTCCAGACAATGAGCAGTTCTTA.

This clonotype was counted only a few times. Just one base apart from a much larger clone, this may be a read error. The CDR3 sequence is CSVGTPNSYNEQFF. Here the CDR3 DNA reads TGCAGCGTCGGGACTCCGAACTCCTACAATGAGCAGTTCTTC. The gene calls are TRBV29-1 and TRBJ2-1; perhaps TRBD2 as D (6 bases). The germline V gene has CDR1 SQVTM and CDR2 ANQGSEA. Trimming shortened V by 6 bases and J by 0 bases, and 12 bases separated the two germline ends. The CDR3 extends over 14 amino acids.

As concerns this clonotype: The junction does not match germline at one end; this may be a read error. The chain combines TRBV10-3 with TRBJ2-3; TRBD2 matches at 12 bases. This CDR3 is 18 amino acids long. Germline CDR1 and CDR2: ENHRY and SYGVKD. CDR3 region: CAISVSSMTSGGTDTHYF. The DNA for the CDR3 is TGTGCCATCAGTGTATCCTCAATGACTAGCGGGGGCACAGATACGCACTATTTT.